The 26 T cell receptor beta chains in this list originate from one sample, sequenced in a study of blood T cell repertoires in COVID-19. Sequencing used immunoSEQ multiplex PCR; TCRdb keeps in-frame clones, though not all of them. The sample yields just over 50,000 clones, about nine tenths seen once. The material sequenced was peripheral blood. These receptors were obtained from a man in his 70s with acute or convalescent COVID-19.

The chain recombines TRBV4-2 with TRBJ1-2, with 9 bases lining up with TRBD1. The CDR3 sequence is 13 residues long. Unmatched junction bases numbered 3, after V lost 6 bases and J lost 4 bases. Germline CDR1 LGHNA, CDR2 YNFKEQ. The CDR3: CASRPTGGYGYTF. Here the CDR3 DNA reads TGTGCCAGCAGACCGACAGGGGGCTATGGCTACACCTTC.

The chain links TRBV28 to TRBJ1-6, with D perhaps TRBD1 (5 bases). V lost 2 bases, J lost 9 bases, and 11 bases lay in between. The CDR3 sequence is 14 residues long. Germline V CDR1 and CDR2: MDHEN, SYDVKM. Here the CDR3 DNA reads TGTGCCAGCAGTTTAGGGCAGGGAATTTCACCCCTCCACTTT. Protein sequence: CASSLGQGISPLHF.

The V gene is TRBV6-1, the J gene TRBJ1-5, with D maybe TRBD1 (6 bases). Germline CDR1 reads MNHNS; CDR2 reads SASEGT. Trimming cost V 5 bases and J 5 bases, with 13 bases left between them. This CDR3 comprises 14 residues. The CDR3 loop reads CASSYGSGDQPQHF. The DNA of the CDR3 is TGTGCCAGCAGTTATGGGTCAGGGGATCAGCCCCAGCATTTT.

This rearrangement joins TRBV7-2 to TRBJ2-5, with 8 positions matching TRBD2. The length of the CDR3 is 14 residues. CDR1 and CDR2 (germline): SGHTA, FQGNSA. Losses at the gene ends were 1 base for V and 3 bases for J; bases not matched to a gene: 1. The CDR3 reads CASSLVAGKETQYF. The CDR3 DNA follows: TGTGCCAGCAGCTTAGTAGCGGGAAAAGAGACCCAGTACTTC.

V usage is TRBV18 and J usage is TRBJ1-1; D gene unclear. V shed 1 base and J shed 1 base, with 7 bases lying between them. CDR1 is KGHSH and CDR2 is LQKENI in the germline V gene. The CDR3 runs to 14 residues. The CDR3 DNA sequence: TGTGCCAGCTCACCACGGCCCAAGAACACTGAAGCTTTCTTT. It translates to CASSPRPKNTEAFF. The full variable domain, rest sourced from reference TRBV18 and TRBJ1-1, is NAGVMQNPRHLVRRRGQEARLRCSPMKGHSHVYWYRQLPEEGLKFMVYLQKENIIDESGMPKERFSAEFPKEGPSILRIQQVVRGDSAAYFCASSPRPKNTEAFFGQGTRLTVV.

This clone was observed once. The chain links TRBV7-2 to TRBJ2-1; TRBD2 agrees at 11 bases. V trimming: 0 bases; J trimming: 7 bases; junction bases outside the gene matches: 2. The CDR3 is 15 residues long. Germline V gives CDR1 SGHTA, CDR2 FQGNSA. Here the CDR3 reads CASSLAPSGRNEQFF. CDR3 sequence (DNA): TGTGCCAGCAGCTTAGCTCCTAGCGGGAGGAATGAGCAGTTCTTC.

V usage is TRBV4-3 and J usage is TRBJ2-3; no clear D. CDR1 is LGHNA and CDR2 is YSLEER in the germline V gene. This CDR3 is built from 16 residues. Trimming left V 0 bases short and J 0 bases short, with 10 bases between. In DNA form, the CDR3 reads TGCGCCAGCAGCCAAGATGATGGTGGCAGCACAGATACGCAGTATTTT. The encoded protein is CASSQDDGGSTDTQYF.

CDR3 sequence reads: CASSSRTSGGNNEQFF. The CDR3 coding sequence is TGTGCCAGCAGCAGTCGGACTAGCGGGGGGAACAATGAGCAGTTCTTC. V and J are TRBV7-9 and TRBJ2-1; TRBD2 agrees at 14 bases. The CDR3 runs 16 residues. V lost 5 bases to trimming and J lost 5 bases; unmatched junction nucleotides: 5. Germline assignment: CDR1 SEHNR and CDR2 FQNEAQ (reference sequence).

This clone was recorded only once. The CDR3 spells CASSPSRLAGEGETQYF. CDR3 nucleotides: TGTGCCAGCTCACCCTCACGATTAGCGGGAGAGGGAGAGACCCAGTACTTC. This chain joins TRBV18 and TRBJ2-5; 9 bases line up with TRBD2. CDR3 length equals 17 residues. Looked up from germline, CDR1 is KGHSH and CDR2 is LQKENI. The J segment lost 4 bases and the V segment lost 3 bases, leaving 12 bases of the junction unmatched.

This rearrangement joins TRBV28 to TRBJ1-6; 7 bases are shared with TRBD1. Germline assignment: CDR1 MDHEN and CDR2 SYDVKM. CDR3 length: 15 amino acids. V was pared by 5 bases and J by 6 bases, with 7 bases of the junction left unmatched. This CDR3 reads CASSRQGESNSPLHF. In DNA, the CDR3 is TGTGCCAGCAGTCGCCAGGGGGAGTCTAATTCACCCCTCCACTTT.

Turning to this clone: At the DNA level, this CDR3 is encoded by other sequences in the same sample as well. This sequence joins TRBV4-3 and TRBJ2-3; D might be TRBD1 (5 bases). The CDR3 is 13 amino acids. V was shortened by 3 bases and J by 4 bases, with 8 bases between the two germline ends. Germline CDR1 is LGHNA and CDR2 is YSLEER. In DNA form, the CDR3 reads TGCGCCAGCAGCCAGCAGGGCCCAGATACGCAGTATTTT. Amino acids: CASSQQGPDTQYF.

This clone was observed a handful of times. The rearrangement joins TRBV10-1 to TRBJ2-7, with TRBD1 as a possible D gene (6 bases). V was pared by 6 bases and J by 6 bases, with 12 bases between. Germline loops: CDR1 WNHNN, CDR2 SYGVQD (reference sequence). There are 12 residues in the CDR3. Written as DNA, the CDR3 is TGCGCCAGCAGCCCTGACAGGTCCGAGCAGTACGTC. Protein: CASSPDRSEQYV.

The chain links TRBV4-3 to TRBJ1-1; no clear D. This CDR3 is built from 12 residues. Germline V CDR1 and CDR2: LGHNA, YSLEER. Trimming cost V 2 bases and J 3 bases, with 4 bases left between them. CDR3 bases: TGCGCCAGCAGCCAATCAGACACTGAAGCTTTCTTT. Translating gives CASSQSDTEAFF.

The J gene is TRBJ2-2, the V gene TRBV28, with TRBD1 matching over 11 bases. This CDR3 is 16 amino acids long. With 6 bases clipped from V and 7 bases from J, the junction kept 10 bases outside the gene matches. Germline CDR1 and CDR2: MDHEN and SYDVKM. CDR3 protein: CASSTPGQGVIGELFF. The CDR3, as DNA: TGTGCCAGCAGCACCCCGGGACAGGGGGTGATCGGGGAGCTGTTTTTT.

The chain links TRBV9 to TRBJ2-1; no clear D. The CDR3 covers 12 residues. V was trimmed by 0 bases and J by 6 bases, leaving 4 bases between them. Germline V gene lookup returns CDR1 SGDLS and CDR2 YYNGEE. CDR3 amino acids: CASSVGLNEQFF. DNA for the CDR3: TGTGCCAGCAGCGTAGGGCTCAATGAGCAGTTCTTC.

The genes are TRBV7-2 and TRBJ1-1, with D possibly TRBD1 on 5 matching bases. The CDR3 runs to 15 residues. In germline, CDR1 is SGHTA, CDR2 FQGNSA. Between the trimmed V and J ends, which lost 4 bases and 0 bases, there was a span of 12 bases. CDR3 sequence reads: CASSSPGLMNTEAFF. The CDR3, as DNA: TGTGCCAGCAGCTCCCCGGGACTGATGAACACTGAAGCTTTCTTT.

The rearrangement links TRBV5-1 to TRBJ1-3; 7 bases align to TRBD1. This CDR3 comprises 13 residues. The ends lost 4 bases at V and 3 bases at J; junction bases unmatched: 1. Per the germline V gene, CDR1 is SGHRS and CDR2 is YFSETQ. CDR3 amino acids: CASSRDSGNTIYF. CDR3 DNA: TGCGCCAGCAGCCGGGACAGTGGAAACACCATATATTTT.

The rearrangement uses TRBV10-3 and TRBJ1-2; a possible D gene is TRBD1 (6 bases). This CDR3 is built from 14 residues. CDR1 and CDR2 (germline): ENHRY, SYGVKD. The V end was cut by 6 bases, the J end by 2 bases, with 13 bases between. This chain's CDR3 is CAIRLHGQNYGYTF. As DNA, the CDR3 is TGTGCCATCAGATTACACGGACAGAACTATGGCTACACCTTC.

The CDR3 region is CASSVGTTFEAFF. The CDR3 DNA reads TGTGCCAGCAGCGTAGGGACAACTTTTGAAGCTTTCTTT. This chain links TRBV9 with TRBJ1-1; maybe TRBD1 (5 bases). Between the trimmed V and J ends, which lost 0 bases and 7 bases, there was a span of 10 bases. This CDR3 has 13 residues. Germline V CDR1 and CDR2: SGDLS, YYNGEE.

The CDR3 spells CASSVGQRGSADTQYF. The CDR3 DNA is TGTGCCAGCAGCGTAGGCCAGCGGGGGTCCGCAGATACGCAGTATTTT. The chain employs TRBV9 and TRBJ2-3, with 8 bases lining up with TRBD2. V lost 0 bases, J lost 4 bases, and 7 bases stayed unmatched. Germline-derived CDR1 and CDR2 are SGDLS and YYNGEE. The CDR3 is made up of 16 amino acids.

The chain recombines TRBV6-2 or TRBV6-3 with TRBJ1-1, with D possibly being TRBD1 (5 bases). This CDR3 is built from 16 residues. CDR1 and CDR2 from the germline V gene are MNHEY and SVGEGT. Trimming removed 5 bases at V and 5 bases at J, with 21 bases between. CDR3 DNA: TGTGCCAGCAGTATTGGGGGAGGTTACCGTGAAACTGAAGCTTTCTTT. Protein sequence: CASSIGGGYRETEAFF.

The chain uses TRBV21-1 and TRBJ2-7; TRBD2 is taken as the D call from the table, unchecked against the DNA. TRBV21-1 is listed as a pseudogene. CDR3 size: 18 residues. The CDR3 sequence is CASSPGLAGGPASYEQYV. The CDR3 region has the DNA TGTGCCAGCAGCCCGGGACTAGCGGGGGGCCCTGCCTCCTACGAGCAGTACGTC.

This sequence joins TRBV4-3 and TRBJ1-2, with 11 bases lining up with TRBD1. Germline V gene sequence: CDR1 LGHNA, CDR2 YSLEER. This CDR3 comprises 16 residues. V dropped 4 bases and J dropped 4; count of bases not matched to a gene: 8. In DNA form, the CDR3 reads TGCGCCAGCAGCCGGGGGACAGGGGGGCAATTCTATGGCTACACCTTC. It is translated as CASSRGTGGQFYGYTF.

The genes are TRBV5-1 and TRBJ2-1; D may be TRBD1 (5 bases). The ends were cut back, 0 bases at V and 6 bases at J, with 13 bases in the middle. Germline-derived CDR1 and CDR2 are SGHRS and YFSETQ. CDR3 length equals 15 residues. CDR3 region: CASSLEGPASNEQFF. Written as DNA, the CDR3 is TGCGCCAGCAGCTTGGAGGGGCCGGCATCCAATGAGCAGTTCTTC.

This clone appeared a few times. The rearrangement uses TRBV3-1 (or the pseudogene TRBV3-2) and TRBJ2-1; 7 bases are shared with TRBD2. Germline V gene lookup returns CDR1 LGHDT and CDR2 YNNKEL (reference sequence). The V and J ends lost 2 bases and 6 bases, in that order; junction bases with no gene match: 7. The CDR3 is made up of 15 amino acids. CDR3 coding DNA: TGTGCCAGCAGCCAAAGAAGCGGGAAATCCAATGAGCAGTTCTTC. Protein product: CASSQRSGKSNEQFF.

This clone has more than one count but fewer than ten. V and J are TRBV14 and TRBJ2-7; 7 bases match TRBD1. Germline CDR1 and CDR2: SGHDN and FVKESK. The V gene end was trimmed by 1 base and the J gene end by 3 bases; junction bases not matched to a gene: 6. The CDR3 length is 15 residues. The CDR3: CASSQARGQIYEQYF. The CDR3 DNA is TGTGCCAGCAGCCAAGCTCGGGGACAGATCTACGAGCAGTACTTC.